This T cell receptor (beta chain) was recovered during a study of cytomegalovirus exposure and HLA in healthy donors. Germline-derived CDR1 and CDR2 are LNHDA and SQIVND (reference sequence). CDR3 length equals 14 residues. The V and J ends lost 3 bases and 4 bases, in that order; junction bases with no gene match: 2. PCR primers comprised 60 Vbeta and 13 Jbeta primers. TCRdb's copy holds only in-frame clones and misses some; the assay was immunoSEQ multiplex PCR. The sample holds around 170,000 clones, around 80% seen once. Healthy bone marrow donors made up the cohort. Study-level results: Presence/absence analyses took donor sequencing depth as roughly uniform. About 87% or about 30% of the time was how often most TCR beta V segments were productive, according to an earlier analysis.

With regard to this clone: As yet, its antigen is unknown.

The receptor comes from a man between 35 and 55 years old in good health and CMV-seropositive. The source material was PBMCs. The chain links TRBV19 to TRBJ2-3; TRBD1 agrees at 9 bases. Here the CDR3 DNA reads TGTGCCAGTAGTATCAGGACAGGGGCAGATACGCAGTATTTT. Protein: CASSIRTGADTQYF.